This TCR beta chain was identified during a study of regulatory T cells in long-lasting Graves disease. Whole-study results and caveats: Persistent disease samples used TRBV28, TRBJ1-2 and TRBJ2-5 preferentially. Fewer public clonotypes were shared by new patients (around 960) than by persistent patients (around 2,900).

Germline V lookup: CDR1 SGHTA, CDR2 FQGNSA. The CDR3 runs to 16 residues. J was trimmed by 1 base and V by 6 bases; bases with no gene match: 8. This clonotype was counted many times. The antigen is not known. To make TCR beta libraries, researchers used iRepertoire HTBI primers and Arm-PCR of CDR3 regions. TCRdb re-derived calls from the multiplex PCR reads in MiXCR, one entry per CDR3 protein. The data contain over 200,000 distinct CDR3 sequences, about 17% of them singletons. Time point: newly diagnosed GD, antithyroid drugs for less than 3 months. The TCR library used RNA extracted from PBMCs. The sample was also linked to a second study, of T cells in Graves' hyperthyroidism and ophthalmopathy. That paper states: Researchers found most expanded thyroid clonotypes above 0.001 in blood as well.

This specimen was peripheral blood mononuclear cells (PBMCs), taken at new diagnosis, from a patient treated with antithyroid drugs. The clonotype was recovered from a young woman with Graves disease. This chain connects TRBV7-2 to TRBJ2-5, with 10 bases fitting TRBD2. This chain's CDR3 is CASSQGPSGGQETQYF. CDR3 bases: TGTGCCAGCAGTCAAGGGCCTAGCGGGGGCCAAGAGACCCAGTACTTC. Variable domain in full (rest from reference TRBV7-2 and TRBJ2-5): GAGVSQSPSNKVTEKGKDVELRCDPISGHTALYWYRQSLGQGLEFLIYFQGNSAPDKSGLPSDRFSAERTGGSVSTLTIQRTQQEDSAVYLCASSQGPSGGQETQYFGPGTRLLVL.